Shown below are 24 T cell receptor beta chains from a single sample sequenced in a study of regulatory T cells in long-lasting Graves disease. Time point denoted: newly diagnosed GD, antithyroid drugs for less than 3 months. Scientists built the TCR library using RNA that was extracted from PBMCs. Construction of the TCR beta libraries employed iRepertoire HTBI primers in conjunction with Arm-PCR of CDR3 regions. TCRdb re-analysed the multiplex PCR reads in MiXCR, keeping a single row per CDR3 protein. The profile covers hundreds of thousands of distinct CDR3 sequences, with around 15% appearing a single time and approximately 18% taken by the ten largest. This sample also belongs to another study, concerning T cells in Graves' hyperthyroidism and ophthalmopathy.

Sample: peripheral blood mononuclear cells (PBMCs), taken at new diagnosis, from a patient treated with antithyroid drugs. Source of these receptors: a woman aged 25 to 45 with Graves disease.

V gene TRBV20-1 combines with J gene TRBJ1-1; D call uncertain. Trimming pared 0 bases from V and 6 bases from J, leaving 11 bases between. This CDR3 region has 13 residues. Germline V gene lookup returns CDR1 DFQATT and CDR2 SNEGSKA (reference sequence). The CDR3 protein is CSARDPPGAEAFF. DNA of the CDR3: TGCAGTGCTAGAGATCCTCCGGGCGCTGAAGCTTTCTTT.

Concerning this clonotype itself: A much larger clone lies a single base off, so this may be a read error. V gene TRBV7-2 combines with J gene TRBJ2-3; D remains unclear. CDR1 SGHTA and CDR2 FQGNSA come from the germline V gene. The CDR3 totals 13 residues. The CDR3, as DNA: TGTGCCAGCAGCCTAAGTCTCGGAGATACGCGGTATTTT. As protein: CASSLSLGDTRYF.

This clonotype occurred many times. The CDR3 reads CASSLRRNEQFF. Written as DNA, the CDR3 is TGTGCCAGCAGTTTAAGGAGGAATGAGCAGTTCTTC. The V call is TRBV12-3 or TRBV12-4, the J call TRBJ2-1, with D possibly TRBD2 on 5 matching bases. The CDR3 has 12 amino acids. V lost 2 bases and J lost 7, with 6 bases in between.

The V gene is TRBV7-9, the J gene TRBJ1-6; 10 bases align to TRBD1. Germline V lookup: CDR1 SEHNR, CDR2 FQNEAQ (reference sequence). Losses at the gene ends were 10 bases for V and 13 bases for J; bases not matched to a gene: 10. The CDR3 length is 13 residues. CDR3 in DNA: TGTGCCACCAATGGACAGGGGGTCGGTCCCCTCCACTTT. It codes for CATNGQGVGPLHF.

This chain uses TRBV12-5 with TRBJ2-1, with 8 bases fitting TRBD2. This CDR3 region has 14 residues. Germline V gene lookup returns CDR1 LGHNT and CDR2 FRNRAP. Trimming removed 5 bases from V and 7 bases from J; junction bases left unmatched: 7. This chain's CDR3 is CASGSGGGGNEQFF. CDR3 DNA sequence: TGTGCTAGTGGTAGCGGGGGAGGGGGGAATGAGCAGTTCTTC.

This clonotype has a count of ten or more. The V call is TRBV6-1, the J call TRBJ1-1, with 8 bases fitting TRBD1. This CDR3 is built from 13 residues. V shed 6 bases, J shed 5 bases, and the junction held 5 bases outside the gene matches. Germline loops: CDR1 MNHNS, CDR2 SASEGT. CDR3 amino acids: CASRQGVSTEAFF. The CDR3 region has the DNA TGTGCCAGCAGACAGGGGGTTTCGACTGAAGCTTTCTTT.

This clonotype occurred many times. The V call is TRBV20-1, the J call TRBJ2-7; D gene ambiguous. The CDR3 has 14 residues. V gave up 4 bases and J gave up 0 bases, with 13 bases separating them. Germline V gene sequence: CDR1 DFQATT, CDR2 SNEGSKA (reference sequence). The CDR3: CSATRSLGSYEQYF. Here the CDR3 DNA reads TGCAGTGCTACTCGTTCCCTAGGCTCCTACGAGCAGTACTTC.

The sample holds many counts of this clonotype. This chain joins TRBV7-9 and TRBJ1-1; D is unclear. The CDR3 length is 13 residues. The V end was cut by 1 base, the J end by 8 bases, with 11 bases between. Per germline, CDR1 SEHNR and CDR2 FQNEAQ (reference sequence). CDR3 in amino acids: CASSLGGSPEAFF. The DNA of the CDR3 is TGTGCCAGCAGCTTAGGTGGCAGTCCCGAAGCTTTCTTT.

This clonotype was counted only a few times. The genes are TRBV28 and TRBJ2-2, with D unresolved. This CDR3 has 14 amino acids. Germline CDR1 MDHEN, CDR2 SYDVKM. The V gene lost 6 bases and the J gene lost 5 bases, with 13 bases spanning the gap. The CDR3 DNA reads TGTGCCAGCAGCCGGTCGACTCGGACCGGGGAGCTGTTTTTT. This translates into CASSRSTRTGELFF.

V and J are TRBV19 and TRBJ2-7; 8 bases fit TRBD2. This CDR3 spans 15 amino acids. Germline V CDR1 and CDR2: LNHDA, SQIVND (reference sequence). The trim removed 6 bases at V and 0 bases at J, leaving 7 bases unmatched. Here the CDR3 reads CASRGTSETSYEQYF. The CDR3 region has the DNA TGTGCCAGTAGGGGGACTAGTGAAACCTCCTACGAGCAGTACTTC.

This clonotype showed up just a few times. The chain couples TRBV20-1 to TRBJ2-7, with 9 nucleotides matching TRBD1. V gave up 0 bases and J gave up 5 bases; unmatched junction bases: 8. CDR3 length: 15 amino acids. Germline V CDR1 and CDR2: DFQATT, SNEGSKA (reference sequence). Here the CDR3 reads CSARENRGRMNEQYF. The CDR3 DNA follows: TGCAGTGCTAGAGAGAACAGGGGGCGTATGAACGAGCAGTACTTC.

This clonotype was found a few times. The CDR3, as DNA: TGCAGTGCCCGCTCGGATTATGGCTACACCTTC. It encodes CSARSDYGYTF. This chain connects TRBV20-1 to TRBJ1-2; D is unclear. Per the germline V gene, CDR1 is DFQATT and CDR2 is SNEGSKA (reference sequence). Trimming removed 6 bases at V and 5 bases at J, with 10 bases between. The CDR3 sequence is 11 residues long.

This clonotype has only one observation. The chain combines TRBV30 with TRBJ1-3; D not certain. This CDR3 is built from 15 residues. V was cut by 2 bases and J by 0 bases, with 11 bases left in between. CDR1 GTSNPN and CDR2 SVGIG come from the germline V gene (reference sequence). This CDR3 reads CAWSWLSGSGNTIYF. The CDR3, as DNA: TGTGCCTGGAGTTGGTTGTCGGGCTCTGGAAACACCATATATTTT.

V is TRBV7-9 and J is TRBJ2-2; D unclear. The germline gives CDR1 SEHNR, CDR2 FQNEAQ (reference sequence). The length of the CDR3 is 15 residues. V lost 6 bases and J lost 3, with 14 bases in between. CDR3 coding DNA: TGTGCCAGCAGTCTACCCGCGCTGCACACCGGGGAGCTGTTTTTT. Protein product: CASSLPALHTGELFF. Full variable domain (remainder filled in from reference TRBV7-9 and TRBJ2-2): DTGVSQNPRHKITKRGQNVTFRCDPISEHNRLYWYRQTLGQGPEFLTYFQNEAQLEKSRLLSDRFSAERPKGSFSTLEIQRTEQGDSAMYLCASSLPALHTGELFFGEGSRLTVL.

This clonotype has ten or more counts. This chain links TRBV7-9 with TRBJ2-5, with D unclear. Trimming shortened V by 4 bases and J by 0 bases, and 9 bases separated the two germline ends. CDR3 length: 14 residues. The germline gives CDR1 SEHNR, CDR2 FQNEAQ (reference sequence). The CDR3 spells CASSWWNDQETQYF. As DNA, the CDR3 is TGTGCCAGCAGCTGGTGGAACGACCAAGAGACCCAGTACTTC.

This clonotype occurred many times. The V call is TRBV6-2 or TRBV6-3, the J call TRBJ1-5, with D unclear. This CDR3 is 16 amino acids long. Germline CDR1 reads MNHEY; CDR2 reads SVGEGT. V lost 6 bases to trimming and J lost 2 bases, with 17 bases between them. The CDR3 region has the DNA TGTGCCAGCAGCCGAACCAAAGGTGGGGGCAATCAGCCCCAGCATTTT. This gives the protein CASSRTKGGGNQPQHF.

This clonotype was counted a few times. A junction end diverges from the germline sequence, so it may reflect a read error. The chain links TRBV12-3 or TRBV12-4 to TRBJ2-3; D is undetermined. The DNA end favors TRBJ2-5, so the J call may be wrong. The length of the CDR3 is 11 residues. CDR3 sequence (DNA): TGTGCCAGCGGTTTAGCCGAGACCCAGTACTTC. The encoded protein is CASGLAETQYF.

The chain couples TRBV20-1 to TRBJ2-7, with 10 bases matching TRBD2. The CDR3 loop spans 14 amino acids. Trimming took 5 bases from V and 2 from J; bases not matched to a gene: 6. The germline V gene has CDR1 DFQATT and CDR2 SNEGSKA (reference sequence). The CDR3 sequence is CSASTSGTPYEQYF. The CDR3 coding sequence is TGCAGTGCTTCAACTAGCGGGACGCCCTACGAGCAGTACTTC.

This clonotype was seen a handful of times. The rearrangement joins TRBV29-1 to TRBJ2-1; D unresolved. Germline loops: CDR1 SQVTM, CDR2 ANQGSEA. The CDR3 sequence is 14 residues long. Trimming pared 6 bases from V and 0 bases from J, leaving 12 bases between. CDR3 protein: CSVDVKDSYNEQFF. The CDR3 DNA reads as TGCAGCGTCGACGTTAAAGACTCCTACAATGAGCAGTTCTTC.

This clonotype was observed at least ten times. The chain joins TRBV2 to TRBJ2-3; 12 bases align to TRBD2. This CDR3 is built from 15 residues. Germline V CDR1 and CDR2: SNHLY, FYNNEI. The junction had 3 bases not matched to a gene; V was cut back by 6 bases and J by 2 bases. The CDR3: CASSRTSGNTDTQYF. In nucleotides, the CDR3 is TGTGCCAGCAGCAGGACTAGCGGGAACACAGATACGCAGTATTTT.

The CDR3 sequence: CATSGQGWTGELFF. The CDR3 region has the DNA TGTGCCACCAGTGGACAGGGGTGGACCGGGGAGCTGTTTTTT. The chain couples TRBV24-1 to TRBJ2-2; 8 bases agree with TRBD1. V lost 5 bases and J lost 5; bases outside the gene matches: 3. Germline V gene sequence: CDR1 KGHDR, CDR2 SFDVKD. This CDR3 has 14 residues.

This clonotype was observed many times. V and J are TRBV11-2 and TRBJ2-1; 9 bases line up with TRBD2. The J call may be incorrect, as the DNA end agrees better with TRBJ2-5. Per germline, CDR1 SGHAT and CDR2 FQNNGV. CDR3 size: 16 residues. The CDR3 DNA reads as TGTGCCAGCAGCTTCGTTAGCGGGAGTCCTACGGGGGCCCAGTACTTC. Protein sequence: CASSFVSGSPTGAQYF.

To note about this clonotype: The junction differs from germline at one of its ends, possibly a read error. This chain uses TRBV6-9 with TRBJ1-6; 9 bases are a match to TRBD1. Germline values: CDR1 MNHGY, CDR2 SVAAGI. This CDR3 contains 13 residues. In DNA form, the CDR3 reads TGCGCCAGCAGTCGGGACAGGGATTCACCCCTCCACTTT. Its translation: CASSRDRDSPLHF.

Worth noting for this clonotype: A read error is likely, as this CDR3 ends without the conserved phenylalanine or tryptophan. CDR3 residues: CASSAAGYEQYL. Here the CDR3 DNA reads TGTGCCAGCAGTGCAGCAGGGTACGAGCAGTACCTC. V gene TRBV2 combines with J gene TRBJ2-7, with D possibly TRBD1 on 5 matching bases. Trimming took 4 bases from V and 4 from J, leaving 8 bases between them. There are 12 residues in the CDR3. The germline gives CDR1 SNHLY, CDR2 FYNNEI.